The entry below describes one T cell receptor (beta chain). It has no known antigen specificity. Base qualities are not at hand, and no much larger clone is one base apart. The sample originates from a study of T cells in localized non-small cell lung cancer (dated by TCRdb to the early 2020s). Regarding the study in general: The study examined T cell repertoires in 200 to 300 patients with early-stage NSCLC and compared tumors with uninvolved tumor-adjacent lungs. The cohort consisted of 236 treatment-naive NSCLC patients whose localized lung tumors had been resected. The mean age of the NSCLC patients was about 70 years, with 120 to 150 men and about a hundred women. Findings and caveats that apply to the study as a whole: Because of the exploratory design, TCR variables were selected using unadjusted p-values without false-discovery rate correction. Longer overall survival was associated with higher blood T cell density, whereas shorter survival was associated with higher adjacent-lung clonality. A median of roughly 50 of the top 100 tumor clones turned up in the paired uninvolved adjacent lung, and 25 to 35 of those clones also ranked among the top 100 of that same adjacent lung. Uninvolved tumor-adjacent lung showed the highest T cell clonality, higher than tumor, which suggests more focused antigenic responses in the adjacent lung. Because multi-region tumor sequencing was not performed, intratumor heterogeneity could not be ruled out.

The immunoSEQ Assay was used to sequence TCR beta CDR3 regions from DNA. On the authors' methods: T cell density was computed as TCR beta template counts normalized to usable DNA estimated by amplifying housekeeping genes. Richness was estimated with the preseqR package, extrapolating to 400,000 templates for PBMC samples and 120,000 templates for tissue samples. Clonality was calculated as one minus Pielou's evenness. Tissue-enriched TCRs were identified through differential abundance testing performed on productive amino-acid clonotypes, with a minimum total count of 5 and an alpha of 0.1. The Jaccard Index and the Morisita Overlap Index were used to quantify repertoire overlap between compartments. GLIPH grouped TCR beta CDR3s together with public tetramer-defined viral CDR3s, and a viral motif had to include at least three viral sequences and show V-gene enrichment. What TCRdb holds here is the immuneACCESS table cut down to in-frame rearrangements. Part of the clones is not present; checked against another copy, under half of the missing clones reflect an unresolved V gene, and the others are unexplained. V, J and clone size were drawn from that table, and D and trimming were deduced from the DNA. This sample is represented by 1,500 to 2,000 clones; approximately 33% of them were singletons. Of the sample, approximately 7.3% is held by the ten largest clones.

CDR1 SGDLS and CDR2 YYNGEE were looked up in the germline V gene. A distance of 10 bases separates the germline ends of V and J, which lose 4 bases and 8 bases respectively. The CDR3 numbers 13 residues from cysteine through phenylalanine. Here the CDR3 DNA is all that survives: 39 bases in frame from base 1. At diagnosis, peripheral blood, uninvolved tumor-adjacent lung and tumor were collected and were preserved as a mix of fresh-frozen and FFPE material. The sequence was collected from a male donor aged 60 or older with stage I squamous cell lung carcinoma. The sequence is built from TRBV9 and TRBJ1-6; no confident D gene assignment can be made. Source: lung tumor tissue, taken before any cancer treatment. CDR3 loop: CASSPTADSPLHF. The nucleotide sequence is given as TGTGCCAGCAGCCCCACGGCGGATTCACCCCTCCACTTT.